The 16 T cell receptor beta chains below all came from one sample that was sequenced in a study of T cells in localized non-small cell lung cancer (dated by TCRdb to the early 2020s). The protocol used for the library was the immunoSEQ multiplex PCR assay. TCRdb provides this immuneACCESS table in a form limited to in-frame rearrangements. Some clones are lacking; in checked studies, under half of them reflect an unresolved V gene, and why the rest are absent is not known. This sample has 60,000 to 85,000 clones in its table, and around 85% of those were observed once. The top ten clones comprise 21% of the sample. The material was peripheral blood, obtained before any cancer treatment. The receptor set was obtained from a male donor older than 55 with stage III squamous cell lung carcinoma.

The J gene is TRBJ1-2, the V gene TRBV27, with D perhaps matching TRBD1 (5 bases). Germline V gene lookup returns CDR1 MNHEY and CDR2 SMNVEV (reference sequence). The CDR3 has 17 residues. V was clipped by 2 bases and J by 5 bases, with 21 bases between them. In DNA form, the CDR3 reads TGTGCCAGCAGTTTAAGGGGAGGGCGACAGTTGGAATATGGCTACACCTTC. Encoded protein: CASSLRGGRQLEYGYTF.

The chain is built from TRBV27 and TRBJ2-5; no clear D gene. The CDR3 contains 13 residues. Trimming removed 3 bases at V and 8 bases at J, with 13 bases between. Looked up from germline, CDR1 is MNHEY and CDR2 is SMNVEV (reference sequence). This CDR3 reads CASSLIGGLTQYF. DNA of the CDR3: TGTGCCAGCAGTTTGATAGGTGGGCTCACCCAGTACTTC.

In this sample, this clone turned up once. The V and J genes are TRBV10-3 and TRBJ1-1, with 8 positions matching TRBD1. The germline gives CDR1 ENHRY, CDR2 SYGVKD. V lost 6 bases to trimming and J lost 1 base; unmatched junction nucleotides: 1. The CDR3 covers 13 residues. CDR3 DNA sequence: TGTGCCATCAGCGGGACAGGGAACACTGAAGCTTTCTTT. Translation: CAISGTGNTEAFF.

The chain links TRBV11-3 to TRBJ1-3, with D possibly matching TRBD1 (5 bases). CDR1 SGHNT and CDR2 YENEEA come from the germline V gene. This CDR3 is built from 16 residues. V gave up 5 bases and J gave up 0 bases, with 14 bases separating them. The CDR3 region is CASSPGLLASGNTIYF. CDR3 nucleotides: TGTGCCAGCAGCCCGGGACTTCTCGCCTCTGGAAACACCATATATTTT.

This CDR3 is CASSSGTGYTGELFF. CDR3 DNA: TGTGCCAGCAGCTCCGGGACAGGGTACACCGGGGAGCTGTTTTTT. This sequence joins TRBV6-6 and TRBJ2-2, with 9 bases identical to TRBD1. Looked up from germline, CDR1 is MNHNY and CDR2 is SVGAGI (reference sequence). With V trimmed by 6 bases and J by 3 bases, 5 bases remained unmatched. The CDR3 totals 15 residues.

The chain links TRBV28 to TRBJ1-4; D remains ambiguous. Germline V CDR1 and CDR2: MDHEN, SYDVKM. The V gene lost 4 bases and the J gene lost 8 bases, with 8 bases spanning the gap. The CDR3 runs to 12 residues. This CDR3 is CASSSLGEKLFF. CDR3 DNA sequence: TGTGCCAGCAGTTCCTTGGGGGAAAAACTGTTTTTT.

This clone has more than one count but fewer than ten. The chain recombines TRBV28 with TRBJ1-1; unclear D gene. Trimming pared 2 bases from V and 4 bases from J, leaving 8 bases between. CDR1 MDHEN and CDR2 SYDVKM come from the germline V gene. This CDR3 has 13 amino acids. CDR3: CASSLKTLTEAFF. CDR3 coding DNA: TGTGCCAGCAGTTTAAAGACACTCACTGAAGCTTTCTTT. The variable domain in full, with the rest retrieved from reference TRBV28 and TRBJ1-1, is DVKVTQSSRYLVKRTGEKVFLECVQDMDHENMFWYRQDPGLGLRLIYFSYDVKMKEKGDIPEGYSVSREKKERFSLILESASTNQTSMYLCASSLKTLTEAFFGQGTRLTVV.

This clone has just a few counts. This sequence joins TRBV10-3 and TRBJ2-1, with 9 nucleotides matching TRBD1. Germline CDR1 reads ENHRY; CDR2 reads SYGVKD. The CDR3 has 14 amino acids. The junction had 8 bases not matched to a gene; V was cut back by 7 bases and J by 7 bases. The chain's CDR3 is CAIKRDRVQNEQFF. Here the CDR3 DNA reads TGTGCCATCAAGAGGGACAGGGTGCAAAATGAGCAGTTCTTC.

The chain combines TRBV6-1 with TRBJ2-7; 9 nucleotides line up with TRBD2. The CDR3 runs to 16 residues. Germline loops: CDR1 MNHNS, CDR2 SASEGT. The trim removed 0 bases at V and 3 bases at J, leaving 6 bases unmatched. This CDR3 reads CASSEAGGGAGYEQYV. The CDR3 DNA is TGTGCCAGCAGTGAAGCAGGCGGGGGGGCCGGCTACGAGCAGTACGTC.

The chain has TRBV4-1 and TRBJ2-1; D is possibly TRBD1 (5 bases). Germline lookup yields CDR1 MGHRA and CDR2 YSYEKL. V lost 7 bases to trimming and J lost 6 bases, with 22 bases between them. CDR3 length: 16 residues. The CDR3 loop is CASTPGGRVVRNEQFF. CDR3 DNA: TGCGCCAGCACCCCTGGTGGCAGGGTAGTTCGCAATGAGCAGTTCTTC.

J is TRBJ2-7 and V is TRBV9, with D perhaps matching TRBD1 (6 bases). Germline assignment: CDR1 SGDLS and CDR2 YYNGEE. This CDR3 contains 15 residues. Trimming removed 1 base at V and 5 bases at J, with 16 bases between. The CDR3 DNA sequence: TGTGCCAGCAGCGTATCGGCAGGGGTGGGCAACGAGCAGTACTTC. This gives the protein CASSVSAGVGNEQYF.

This chain links TRBV19 with TRBJ1-3, with unresolved D. CDR1 is LNHDA and CDR2 is SQIVND in the germline V gene (reference sequence). The CDR3 is 15 amino acids. The germline V and J ends were trimmed by 0 bases and 7 bases, with 13 bases remaining between them. CDR3 sequence (DNA): TGTGCCAGTAGTATAGACCCGAGGAAGTGGAACACCATATATTTT. Its protein product is CASSIDPRKWNTIYF.

The V call is TRBV7-2, the J call TRBJ2-3; 9 nucleotides align to TRBD2. Germline V gene lookup returns CDR1 SGHTA and CDR2 FQGNSA. This CDR3 is 16 amino acids long. The J segment lost 1 base and the V segment lost 3 bases, leaving 5 bases of the junction unmatched. CDR3 region: CASSLGGGAGTDTQYF. DNA of the CDR3: TGTGCCAGCAGCTTGGGCGGGGGGGCCGGCACAGATACGCAGTATTTT.

J is TRBJ1-1 and V is TRBV10-2; 8 nucleotides align to TRBD1. Germline V gene sequence: CDR1 WSHSY, CDR2 SAAADI. This CDR3 contains 15 residues. V lost 2 bases, J lost 7 bases, and 9 bases stayed unmatched. CDR3 sequence (DNA): TGCGCCAGCAGTGAGGGGGGCAGGGGGCGGGATGAAGCTTTCTTT. It translates to CASSEGGRGRDEAFF.

The rearrangement uses TRBV5-1 and TRBJ1-1, with a weak D call TRBD1 (5 bases). In germline, CDR1 is SGHRS, CDR2 YFSETQ. Trimming pared 3 bases from V and 0 bases from J, leaving 15 bases between. The CDR3 sequence is 16 residues long. The CDR3 here is CASSWGPGTVNTEAFF. As DNA, the CDR3 is TGCGCCAGCAGCTGGGGACCCGGGACGGTGAACACTGAAGCTTTCTTT. Full variable domain (missing parts from reference TRBV5-1 and TRBJ1-1): KAGVTQTPRYLIKTRGQQVTLSCSPISGHRSVSWYQQTPGQGLQFLFEYFSETQRNKGNFPGRFSGRQFSNSRSEMNVSTLELGDSALYLCASSWGPGTVNTEAFFGQGTRLTVV.

The V and J genes are TRBV7-9 and TRBJ2-3; D uncertain. V shed 1 base and J shed 0 bases, with 8 bases lying between them. Germline CDR1 reads SEHNR; CDR2 reads FQNEAQ (reference sequence). This CDR3 spans 15 amino acids. The CDR3 nucleotides read TGTGCCAGCAGCTTAGTATTGGGGAGCACAGATACGCAGTATTTT. Protein sequence: CASSLVLGSTDTQYF.